This T cell receptor (beta chain) was sequenced for a study of blood T cell repertoires in COVID-19. The overall study: Sites across the United States, Italy and Spain contributed samples from acute and convalescent COVID-19. The analysed material was cDNA or gDNA that came from T cells, B-cell-depleted T cells, or PBMCs.

The V and J ends lost 1 base and 1 base, in that order; junction bases with no gene match: 1. The CDR3 sequence is 16 residues long. Germline V gene sequence: CDR1 SGHVS, CDR2 FNYEAQ. Authors' analysis steps: The assay estimated nucleated cells by amplifying reference gene primers. Here immunoSEQ multiplex PCR was the method, and the copy in TCRdb shows in-frame clones only, minus some. That table gives V, J and clone size, and the DNA gave D and trimming. The sample comprises 30,000 to 40,000 clones, over 70% of which are singletons, and under 35% rests with the top ten. The sequence derives from a man aged 80 or over with acute or convalescent COVID-19. Sequenced input: peripheral blood. This chain links TRBV7-6 with TRBJ1-3, with 10 bases lining up with TRBD1. Written as DNA, the CDR3 is TGTGCCAGCAGCTTAGGACAGGGGGCTTCTGGAAACACCATATATTTT. Translation: CASSLGQGASGNTIYF.